This section outlines one TCR beta chain sequence together with its context. Its specificity is not known. This sample stems from a study of graft-versus-host responses after intestinal transplantation. Method: immunoSEQ multiplex PCR; TCRdb's copy keeps in-frame clones and lacks some. This sample yields tens of thousands of clones, of which roughly 88% are seen a single time; approximately 0.11% belongs to the top ten. The material sequenced was unstimulated CD4+ T cells sorted from spleen or lymph node cells, taken before intestinal transplant. This TCR came from a human donor who received an intestinal transplant.

The CDR3 DNA reads TGTGCCAGCTCGGACAGACCACATGGCTACACCTTC. Residues: CASSDRPHGYTF. V usage is TRBV6-6 and J usage is TRBJ1-2; D possibly corresponds to TRBD1 (6 bases). The CDR3 contains 12 residues. V was cut by 8 bases and J by 6 bases, with 13 bases left in between. Germline loops: CDR1 MNHNY, CDR2 SVGAGI (reference sequence).